The T cell receptor beta chain under discussion was sequenced for a study of T cells after yellow fever vaccination. TCRdb re-called the 5' RACE reads with MiXCR, one entry per CDR3 protein. In the table there are some 240,000 distinct CDR3 sequences, about 5.2% of which are singletons. In its sample, this clonotype was seen many times. Trimming shortened V by 3 bases and J by 6 bases, and 11 bases separated the two germline ends. The CDR3 sequence is 13 residues long. This receptor was obtained from a man aged 18 to 29 who received the YFV17D yellow fever vaccine. The chain employs TRBV12-3 or TRBV12-4 and TRBJ1-1; maybe TRBD1 (6 bases). The specimen comprised CD4+ T cells sorted from PBMCs, sampled on the day of the yellow fever booster vaccination. CDR3 amino acids: CASSFRGGAEAFF. DNA of the CDR3: TGTGCCAGCAGTTTCAGGGGAGGAGCTGAAGCTTTCTTT.